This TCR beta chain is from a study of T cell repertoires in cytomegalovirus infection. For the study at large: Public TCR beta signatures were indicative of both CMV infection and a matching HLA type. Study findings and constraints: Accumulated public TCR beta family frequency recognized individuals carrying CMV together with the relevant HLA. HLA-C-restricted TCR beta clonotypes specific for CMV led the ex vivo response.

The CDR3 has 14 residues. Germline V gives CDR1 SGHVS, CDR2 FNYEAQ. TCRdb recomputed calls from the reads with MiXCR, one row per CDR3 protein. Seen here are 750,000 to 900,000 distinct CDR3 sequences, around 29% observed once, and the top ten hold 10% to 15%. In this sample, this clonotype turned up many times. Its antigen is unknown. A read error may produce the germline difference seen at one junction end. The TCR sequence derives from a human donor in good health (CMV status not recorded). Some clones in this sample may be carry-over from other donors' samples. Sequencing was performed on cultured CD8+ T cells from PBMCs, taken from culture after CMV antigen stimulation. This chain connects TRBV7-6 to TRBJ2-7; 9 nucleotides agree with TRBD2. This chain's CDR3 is CASSLAGDSYEQYF. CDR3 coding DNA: TGTGCTAGCAGCTTAGCGGGAGATTCCTACGAGCAGTACTTC.